This T cell receptor beta chain originates from a study of cytomegalovirus exposure and HLA in healthy donors. About the research overall: Ancestry clustering placed around four fifths of over 300 genotyped donors in the Caucasian-associated cluster. Study-wide results and limits: Reportedly, HLA-A and HLA-B alleles of most subjects were accurately predicted from TCR beta. Rare sequences made up most TCRs, while some public TCRs were found in many donors. TCR association rates varied by HLA locus in a later analysis, with DRB1 highest and HLA-C lowest.

PCR amplification relied on 60 Vbeta primers (plus 13 Jbeta primers). Generated by immunoSEQ multiplex PCR, the TCRdb table keeps only in-frame clones and is missing some. The sample lists 200,000 to 250,000 clones, 85% occurring once. This clone came up a few times. Its antigen is unidentified. The CDR3 sequence is 15 residues long. Trimming stripped 0 bases from V and 0 bases from J, with 8 bases between. Germline loops: CDR1 LGHNA, CDR2 YNFKEQ. The sample was PBMCs. The V and J genes are TRBV4-2 and TRBJ1-2, with D uncertain. The source is a human donor in good health. The CDR3 nucleotides are TGTGCCAGCAGCCAAGATGGGAGAGCTAACTATGGCTACACCTTC. Protein sequence: CASSQDGRANYGYTF.